The present T cell receptor beta chain was sequenced within a study of cytomegalovirus exposure and HLA in healthy donors. A multiplex PCR was run with 60 Vbeta primers and 13 Jbeta primers. Libraries were prepared by immunoSEQ multiplex PCR; TCRdb keeps only in-frame clonotypes and omits some of them. The data contain fewer than 200,000 clones, almost 80% of them singletons. There are 15 residues in the CDR3. The germline gives CDR1 MNHEY, CDR2 SMNVEV (reference sequence). The V and J ends lost 5 bases and 1 base respectively, with 14 bases between them. This clonotype was sampled from a woman between 45 and 65 years old in good health and CMV-seronegative. Source material: PBMCs. This chain links TRBV27 with TRBJ2-5, with D perhaps TRBD1 (6 bases). The CDR3 spells CASSLLDSFQETQYF. In DNA, the CDR3 is TGTGCCAGCAGTCTACTGGACAGCTTCCAAGAGACCCAGTACTTC.